This T cell receptor (beta chain) originates from a study of OX40 agonist ivuxolimab in advanced cancers. Study-level background: Ivuxolimab, which targeted the costimulatory receptor OX40 (CD134), was an agonistic, fully human IgG2 monoclonal antibody. Intravenous ivuxolimab was administered to patients every 2 weeks at six dose levels: 0.01, 0.1, 0.3, 1.5, 3 and 10 mg/kg. Peripheral TCRbeta sequencing aimed to test whether ivuxolimab altered TCR sequence diversity and caused clonal T-cell expansion. In the dose-escalation cohort, over 65% of patients were male, and the mean age was roughly 60 years, with a range of roughly 23 to 85. Prior anti-PD-1, anti-PD-L1 or anti-CTLA-4 therapy was permitted, and approximately 40% of dose-escalation patients had received checkpoint inhibitors. The paper reports the monotherapy dose-escalation portion (N = 52 patients) of the phase I ivuxolimab trial. Of the approximately 50 dose-escalation patients, hepatocellular carcinoma was present in 19, melanoma in roughly 15, renal cell carcinoma in 9 and head and neck cancer in 9. Partial responses occurred in three dose-escalation patients: two with cutaneous melanoma and one with hepatocellular carcinoma. Points the paper makes about the study in general: On average, CD8+ T cells showed more expanded clones than CD4+ T cells after ivuxolimab. In the 0.1-3.0 mg/kg groups, partial responders had among the lowest normalized peripheral clonal expansion, particularly in CD8+ T cells. Low levels of normalized T-cell clonal expansion were also shown by some nonresponding patients. At doses of 0.1 to 3.0 mg/kg, clonal expansion of both CD4+ and CD8+ T cells in blood was seen between baseline and week 6. The antigen specificity of the clonally expanded peripheral T cells was not determined.

Details on this clone: The specificity of this receptor is unknown. The input lacks base qualities; no much larger clone sits a single base away.

The trial excluded patients who had a history of autoimmune disease or who were on systemic immunosuppression. Peripheral blood for TCR sequencing was collected from all dose cohorts at baseline, on cycle 4 day 1, and on cycle 7 day 1. The samples were taken from a phase I, first-in-human, multicenter, open-label dose-escalation trial of ivuxolimab. Adults with locally advanced or metastatic melanoma, renal cell carcinoma, hepatocellular carcinoma or head and neck squamous cell carcinoma were enrolled in the trial. CD4+ and CD8+ T cells were sorted separately from peripheral blood before TCR sequencing. V loses 2 bases at its end and J loses 7 bases; junction bases beyond the gene matches: 5. According to the germline V gene (reference sequence), CDR1 reads SGHNT and CDR2 reads YYREEE. The CDR3 covers 15 residues, taking in both the cysteine and the phenylalanine. CDR3 DNA only is kept here, 45 bases in frame from base 1.

Genomic DNA was isolated from the sorted cells so that the TCRbeta CDR3 region could be sequenced. TCRbeta CDR3 regions were sequenced using the immunoSEQ Assay. Sourced from immuneACCESS, this table was stored by TCRdb with only in-frame sequences that have V and J called. A share of the clones is absent; for the studies checked, an unresolved V gene accounts for under half, and the remainder has no known explanation. For this sample the table gives 70,000 to 95,000 clones, of which roughly 85% were detected only once. The top ten clonotypes cover 1.5% to 2% of the sample. The chain is encoded by TRBV5-4 joined to TRBJ1-6; 8 central nucleotides agree with TRBD1. The TCR originated in an adult with an advanced solid tumor such as melanoma, head and neck, liver or kidney cancer. This sample comprised CD4+ or CD8+ T cells sorted from blood, obtained in a trial of the OX40 agonist ivuxolimab. The CDR3 region has the sequence CASSFPGQGNSPLHF. The bases read TGTGCCAGCAGCTTCCCTGGACAGGGAAATTCACCCCTCCACTTT. Reference TRBV5-4 and TRBJ1-6 genes cover what lies past the CDR3, so the full variable domain is ETGVTQSPTHLIKTRGQQVTLRCSSQSGHNTVSWYQQALGQGPQFIFQYYREEENGRGNFPPRFSGLQFPNYSSELNVNALELDDSALYLCASSFPGQGNSPLHFGNGTRLTVT.